This passage covers 8 T cell receptor beta chains from one sample sequenced in a study of CD8+CD57+ T cells in acquired aplastic anemia. Both TCR beta VDJ combination and CDR3 sequence profiling were carried out. Genomic DNA was the template for this profiling. TCRdb reprocessed the reads with MiXCR, giving one entry per CDR3 protein. The top ten clones hold roughly 1.2% of a sample with about 180,000 distinct CDR3 sequences, around half of them seen once. Sequencing was done on patients that had shown CD8+CD57+ cell expansion by flow cytometry. The sequenced sample consisted of sorted CD4+, CD8+, or CD8+CD57+ T cells (not recorded which) from PBMCs. These receptors were taken from a human donor with aplastic anemia.

On this clonotype itself: Just one base apart from a much larger clone, this may be a read error. The CDR3 DNA sequence: TGTGCCAGCAGTTTCTTCCATCCCGGGGAGCTGTTTTTT. It translates to CASSFFHPGELFF. The V gene is TRBV12-3 or TRBV12-4, the J gene TRBJ2-2; D remains unclear. V was clipped by 3 bases and J by 6 bases, with 8 bases between them. The CDR3 consists of 13 residues.

The V call is TRBV7-9, the J call TRBJ2-7; the match to TRBD1 covers 9 bases. This CDR3 is 13 amino acids long. Germline CDR1 SEHNR, CDR2 FQNEAQ (reference sequence). The ends lost 4 bases at V and 5 bases at J; junction bases unmatched: 3. CDR3 sequence reads: CASSWTGAHEQYF. The CDR3, as DNA: TGTGCCAGCAGCTGGACAGGGGCCCACGAGCAGTACTTC.

This clonotype was counted many times. The chain employs TRBV7-9 and TRBJ1-2, with 8 bases aligning to TRBD1. From germline, CDR1 is SEHNR and CDR2 FQNEAQ (reference sequence). With V trimmed by 5 bases and J by 8 bases, 7 bases remained unmatched. CDR3 length equals 13 residues. Written as DNA, the CDR3 is TGTGCCAGCAGCGCCCCGACAGGGGAAGGCTACACCTTC. Its translation is CASSAPTGEGYTF.

This clonotype was detected many times. The chain recombines TRBV9 with TRBJ2-1, with 7 bases fitting TRBD2. Germline CDR1 SGDLS, CDR2 YYNGEE. The CDR3 consists of 15 residues. V dropped 0 bases and J dropped 5; count of bases not matched to a gene: 5. CDR3 residues: CASSVEGGGNNEQFF. The DNA of the CDR3 is TGTGCCAGCAGCGTAGAAGGCGGGGGTAACAATGAGCAGTTCTTC. The whole variable domain, filled in from reference TRBV9 and TRBJ2-1, reads DSGVTQTPKHLITATGQRVTLRCSPRSGDLSVYWYQQSLDQGLQFLIQYYNGEERAKGNILERFSAQQFPDLHSELNLSSLELGDSALYFCASSVEGGGNNEQFFGPGTRLTVL.

The gene calls are TRBV24-1 and TRBJ2-7; D not resolved. This CDR3 is built from 13 residues. The V gene lost 2 bases and the J gene lost 7 bases, with 11 bases spanning the gap. Germline V gives CDR1 KGHDR, CDR2 SFDVKD. CDR3 region: CATSDSPAGEQYF. The CDR3 region has the DNA TGTGCCACCAGTGATTCCCCAGCTGGAGAGCAGTACTTC.

This clonotype was seen repeatedly, ten times or more. The J gene is TRBJ2-7, the V gene TRBV5-1; the match to TRBD1 covers 10 bases. Germline V gene sequence: CDR1 SGHRS, CDR2 YFSETQ. V dropped 2 bases and J dropped 2; count of bases not matched to a gene: 13. This CDR3 has 18 residues. CDR3 sequence: CASSLIGGGDRGTYEQYF. The DNA of the CDR3 is TGCGCCAGCAGCTTAATAGGTGGGGGGGACAGGGGTACCTACGAGCAGTACTTC.

The V gene is TRBV19, the J gene TRBJ1-2; D might be TRBD1 (6 bases). Germline-derived CDR1 and CDR2 are LNHDA and SQIVND (reference sequence). The V gene lost 7 bases and the J gene lost 8 bases, with 14 bases spanning the gap. The length of the CDR3 is 12 residues. DNA of the CDR3: TGTGCCAGTACAAAGACAGGACACGGCTACACCTTC. Its protein product is CASTKTGHGYTF.

The chain carries TRBV7-9 and TRBJ2-5; 13 bases line up with TRBD2. V gave up 5 bases and J gave up 5 bases; unmatched junction bases: 2. The CDR3 is 14 amino acids. Germline lookup yields CDR1 SEHNR and CDR2 FQNEAQ (reference sequence). CDR3 amino acids: CASSGLAGVETQYF. The CDR3 DNA follows: TGTGCCAGCAGCGGACTAGCGGGAGTGGAGACCCAGTACTTC. Full variable domain (missing parts from reference TRBV7-9 and TRBJ2-5): DTGVSQNPRHKITKRGQNVTFRCDPISEHNRLYWYRQTLGQGPEFLTYFQNEAQLEKSRLLSDRFSAERPKGSFSTLEIQRTEQGDSAMYLCASSGLAGVETQYFGPGTRLLVL.